A selection of T cell receptor beta chains follows, all from one sample in a study of blood T cell repertoires in COVID-19. Sequencing was performed with immunoSEQ multiplex PCR; in TCRdb, only in-frame clones are kept and a portion is missing. The sample has some 100,000 clones, over 80% seen once. Sequencing was carried out using peripheral blood. These receptors all come from a human donor in a cohort sampled during active COVID-19. Each CDR3 is given with its conserved first and last residue. D genes are given only for firm matches. Some rows have no size entry. The others give once, few or many, or a class for an expanded clone.

j_gene: TRBJ1-1; v_gene: TRBV5-1; abundance: few; d_gene: NA; CDR3aa: CASSLTGWADTEAFF; CDR3nt: TGCGCCAGCAGCTTGACAGGGTGGGCGGACACTGAAGCTTTCTTT
j_gene: TRBJ1-4; v_gene: TRBV3-1/TRBV3-2; abundance: NA; d_gene: NA; CDR3aa: CASSRTGGTTNEKLFF; CDR3nt: TGTGCCAGCAGCCGGACTGGGGGCACAACTAATGAAAAACTGTTTTTT
j_gene: TRBJ2-3; v_gene: TRBV7-9; abundance: NA; d_gene: NA; CDR3aa: CASSPRGVRGDTQYF; CDR3nt: TGTGCCAGCAGCCCCCGGGGAGTACGAGGGGATACGCAGTATTTT
j_gene: TRBJ1-6; v_gene: TRBV3-1/TRBV3-2; abundance: few; d_gene: NA; CDR3aa: CASSHGQFSPLHF; CDR3nt: TGTGCCAGCAGCCACGGACAGTTTTCACCCCTCCACTTT
j_gene: TRBJ2-3; v_gene: TRBV10-1; abundance: NA; d_gene: NA; CDR3aa: CASSERDVGAGRRTDTQYF; CDR3nt: TGCGCCAGCAGTGAGCGGGACGTAGGAGCGGGTAGACGCACAGATACGCAGTATTTT
j_gene: TRBJ2-7; v_gene: TRBV19; abundance: NA; d_gene: TRBD2; CDR3aa: CASSGTLAGVGEQYF; CDR3nt: TGTGCCAGTAGTGGTACCTTAGCGGGAGTGGGCGAGCAGTACTTC
j_gene: TRBJ2-3; v_gene: TRBV5-1; abundance: NA; d_gene: TRBD1; CDR3aa: CASSLETGVDTQYF; CDR3nt: TGCGCCAGCAGCTTGGAAACAGGGGTAGATACGCAGTATTTT
j_gene: TRBJ2-1; v_gene: TRBV11-2; abundance: NA; d_gene: TRBD2; CDR3aa: CASSQTRTSGNTPDDEQFF; CDR3nt: TGTGCCAGCAGCCAAACCCGGACTAGCGGGAACACACCCGACGATGAGCAGTTCTTC
j_gene: TRBJ1-6; v_gene: TRBV28; abundance: NA; d_gene: TRBD1; CDR3aa: CASSSIGQGAFSPLHF; CDR3nt: TGTGCCAGCAGTTCGATAGGACAGGGGGCTTTTTCACCCCTCCACTTT
j_gene: TRBJ1-2; v_gene: TRBV28; abundance: NA; d_gene: TRBD1; CDR3aa: CASSLGRGQGYTF; CDR3nt: TGTGCCAGCAGTTTGGGCAGGGGGCAAGGCTACACCTTC
j_gene: TRBJ1-4; v_gene: TRBV18; abundance: NA; d_gene: TRBD1; CDR3aa: CASSPGQGLNEKLFF; CDR3nt: TGTGCCAGCTCACCGGGACAGGGGCTGAATGAAAAACTGTTTTTT
j_gene: TRBJ2-7; v_gene: TRBV5-5; abundance: NA; d_gene: TRBD1; CDR3aa: CASSPIGRGRGEQYF; CDR3nt: TGTGCCAGCAGCCCCATAGGCAGGGGGCGGGGCGAGCAGTACTTC
j_gene: TRBJ1-6; v_gene: TRBV5-5; abundance: NA; d_gene: NA; CDR3aa: CASSSLHRENSPLHF; CDR3nt: TGTGCCAGCAGCTCTCTCCACAGGGAAAATTCACCCCTCCACTTT
j_gene: TRBJ2-3; v_gene: TRBV6-1; abundance: NA; d_gene: TRBD2; CDR3aa: CASSVPSGRGEDTQYF; CDR3nt: TGTGCCAGCAGTGTCCCTAGCGGGAGAGGTGAAGATACGCAGTATTTT
j_gene: TRBJ2-7; v_gene: TRBV27; abundance: once; d_gene: TRBD2; CDR3aa: CASSPSGPVLSYEQYF; CDR3nt: TGTGCCAGCAGTCCTAGCGGGCCAGTACTCTCCTACGAGCAGTACTTC
j_gene: TRBJ1-4; v_gene: TRBV5-1; abundance: NA; d_gene: TRBD1; CDR3aa: CASSLRTGRTLNEKLFF; CDR3nt: TGCGCCAGCAGCTTACGGACAGGGAGAACGCTAAATGAAAAACTGTTTTTT
j_gene: TRBJ2-5; v_gene: TRBV7-8; abundance: once; d_gene: TRBD2; CDR3aa: CASSLGLGRGETQYF; CDR3nt: TGTGCCAGCAGCTTAGGGTTGGGGAGGGGAGAGACCCAGTACTTC
j_gene: TRBJ1-2; v_gene: TRBV28; abundance: NA; d_gene: NA; CDR3aa: CASSLPGYGYTF; CDR3nt: TGTGCCAGCAGTTTACCAGGGTATGGCTACACCTTC
j_gene: TRBJ2-7; v_gene: TRBV19; abundance: NA; d_gene: TRBD2; CDR3aa: CASSIEGGAYEQYF; CDR3nt: TGTGCCAGTAGTATAGAGGGGGGGGCCTACGAGCAGTACTTC
j_gene: TRBJ2-3; v_gene: TRBV5-1; abundance: NA; d_gene: TRBD2; CDR3aa: CASSLEGLAADCF; CDR3nt: TGCGCCAGCAGCTTAGAAGGACTAGCGGCTGACTGTTTT
j_gene: TRBJ2-3; v_gene: TRBV5-6; abundance: NA; d_gene: NA; CDR3aa: CASSSRGGQATDTQYF; CDR3nt: TGTGCCAGCAGCTCGAGGGGGGGACAGGCAACAGATACGCAGTATTTT
j_gene: TRBJ2-3; v_gene: TRBV6-5; abundance: NA; d_gene: NA; CDR3aa: CASSYPGTDTQYF; CDR3nt: TGTGCCAGCAGTTACCCCGGGACAGATACGCAGTATTTT
j_gene: TRBJ1-2; v_gene: TRBV6-2/TRBV6-3; abundance: NA; d_gene: NA; CDR3aa: CASSYRGMGYTF; CDR3nt: TGTGCCAGCAGTTACCGGGGTATGGGCTACACCTTC
j_gene: TRBJ2-7; v_gene: TRBV4-3; abundance: NA; d_gene: NA; CDR3aa: CASSQDAESSYEQYF; CDR3nt: TGCGCCAGCAGCCAAGACGCGGAAAGCTCCTACGAGCAGTACTTC
j_gene: TRBJ1-6; v_gene: TRBV6-5; abundance: once; d_gene: NA; CDR3aa: CASSYSGAGMGSPLHF; CDR3nt: TGTGCCAGCAGTTACTCGGGGGCAGGGATGGGCTCACCCCTCCACTTT
j_gene: TRBJ2-1; v_gene: TRBV6-1; abundance: NA; d_gene: NA; CDR3aa: CASSEQAGVYNEQFF; CDR3nt: TGTGCCAGCAGTGAACAGGCCGGGGTTTACAATGAGCAGTTCTTC
j_gene: TRBJ1-4; v_gene: TRBV12-5; abundance: NA; d_gene: TRBD1; CDR3aa: CASGLVQGTGRGEKLFF; CDR3nt: TGTGCTAGTGGTTTGGTCCAGGGGACAGGGCGAGGTGAAAAACTGTTTTTT
j_gene: TRBJ1-2; v_gene: TRBV6-5; abundance: few; d_gene: NA; CDR3aa: CASSYIDGYTF; CDR3nt: TGTGCCAGCAGTTACATCGATGGCTACACCTTC
j_gene: TRBJ2-7; v_gene: TRBV11-3; abundance: NA; d_gene: NA; CDR3aa: CASSLDTYEQYF; CDR3nt: TGTGCCAGCAGCTTAGACACCTACGAGCAGTACTTC
j_gene: TRBJ2-7; v_gene: TRBV7-2; abundance: NA; d_gene: NA; CDR3aa: CASSAGRKGSYEQYF; CDR3nt: TGTGCCAGCAGCGCCGGGAGAAAGGGCTCCTACGAGCAGTACTTC
j_gene: TRBJ2-4; v_gene: TRBV19; abundance: NA; d_gene: TRBD2; CDR3aa: CASRPPGLTPPGIQYF; CDR3nt: TGTGCCAGCCGCCCCCCGGGACTAACACCCCCCGGCATTCAGTACTTC
j_gene: TRBJ2-3; v_gene: TRBV18; abundance: NA; d_gene: TRBD2; CDR3aa: CASSPLGAGGPRTDTQYF; CDR3nt: TGTGCCAGCTCACCCTTGGGAGCGGGAGGGCCCCGCACAGATACGCAGTATTTT
j_gene: TRBJ2-5; v_gene: TRBV6-5; abundance: NA; d_gene: TRBD1; CDR3aa: CASSWDRGRETQYF; CDR3nt: TGTGCCAGCAGTTGGGACAGGGGAAGAGAGACCCAGTACTTC
j_gene: TRBJ2-7; v_gene: TRBV5-4; abundance: NA; d_gene: TRBD1; CDR3aa: CASSYTPGQGGHEQYF; CDR3nt: TGTGCCAGCAGCTACACCCCGGGCCAAGGGGGCCACGAGCAGTACTTC
j_gene: TRBJ2-1; v_gene: TRBV5-4; abundance: NA; d_gene: TRBD2; CDR3aa: CASSNGLELYNEQFF; CDR3nt: TGTGCCAGCAGTAACGGACTAGAATTATACAATGAGCAGTTCTTC
j_gene: TRBJ2-5; v_gene: TRBV5-1; abundance: NA; d_gene: NA; CDR3aa: CASRSSGIGETQYF; CDR3nt: TGCGCCAGCAGATCATCCGGGATTGGAGAGACCCAGTACTTC
j_gene: TRBJ1-5; v_gene: TRBV27; abundance: NA; d_gene: TRBD1; CDR3aa: CASRSGGLQNQPQHF; CDR3nt: TGTGCCAGCAGATCAGGGGGGCTCCAGAATCAGCCCCAGCATTTT
j_gene: TRBJ2-3; v_gene: TRBV23-1; abundance: few; d_gene: TRBD2; CDR3aa: CASSHLQEGGDTQYF; CDR3nt: TGCGCCAGCAGTCACCTCCAGGAGGGAGGGGATACGCAGTATTTT
j_gene: TRBJ2-1; v_gene: TRBV14; abundance: NA; d_gene: NA; CDR3aa: CASSRRVGPGNEQFF; CDR3nt: TGTGCCAGCAGCCGGAGGGTAGGCCCCGGGAATGAGCAGTTCTTC
j_gene: TRBJ1-2; v_gene: TRBV6-5; abundance: NA; d_gene: NA; CDR3aa: CASSRVPAGGYTF; CDR3nt: TGTGCCAGCAGTCGTGTCCCCGCGGGTGGCTACACCTTC
j_gene: TRBJ2-1; v_gene: TRBV4-1; abundance: NA; d_gene: TRBD1; CDR3aa: CASSETGRKLNEQFF; CDR3nt: TGCGCCAGCAGCGAGACAGGGAGAAAACTAAATGAGCAGTTCTTC
j_gene: TRBJ2-7; v_gene: TRBV7-2; abundance: NA; d_gene: TRBD2; CDR3aa: CASSLIGTSGSLYEQYF; CDR3nt: TGTGCCAGCAGCTTAATCGGGACTAGCGGGAGCCTTTACGAGCAGTACTTC
j_gene: TRBJ1-1; v_gene: TRBV4-3; abundance: NA; d_gene: TRBD1; CDR3aa: CASSQGTGANTEAFF; CDR3nt: TGCGCCAGCAGCCAAGGGACAGGGGCCAACACTGAAGCTTTCTTT
j_gene: TRBJ1-4; v_gene: TRBV18; abundance: once; d_gene: TRBD1; CDR3aa: CASSRTGTAPTNEKLFF; CDR3nt: TGTGCCAGCTCACGGACCGGGACAGCCCCAACTAATGAAAAACTGTTTTTT
j_gene: TRBJ2-5; v_gene: TRBV7-2; abundance: NA; d_gene: NA; CDR3aa: CASSLLAGRETQYF; CDR3nt: TGTGCCAGCAGCCTGCTGGCGGGCCGAGAGACCCAGTACTTC
j_gene: TRBJ2-7; v_gene: TRBV12-3/TRBV12-4; abundance: NA; d_gene: NA; CDR3aa: CASSLFGGEQYF; CDR3nt: TGTGCCAGCAGTTTATTCGGGGGCGAGCAGTACTTC
j_gene: TRBJ2-3; v_gene: TRBV13; abundance: NA; d_gene: NA; CDR3aa: CASSLGQGTDTQYF; CDR3nt: TGTGCCAGCAGCTTAGGTCAGGGAACAGATACGCAGTATTTT
j_gene: TRBJ2-4; v_gene: TRBV11-3; abundance: once; d_gene: NA; CDR3aa: CASSLSALGGNIQYF; CDR3nt: TGTGCCAGCAGCTTATCTGCCCTCGGTGGAAACATTCAGTACTTC
j_gene: TRBJ2-7; v_gene: TRBV4-3; abundance: NA; d_gene: NA; CDR3aa: CASSQGSGLFYEQYF; CDR3nt: TGCGCCAGCAGCCAAGGGAGCGGGCTATTCTACGAGCAGTACTTC
j_gene: TRBJ2-5; v_gene: TRBV7-9; abundance: NA; d_gene: TRBD2; CDR3aa: CATWGLAGGETQYF; CDR3nt: TGTGCCACTTGGGGACTAGCGGGAGGGGAGACCCAGTACTTC
j_gene: TRBJ2-2; v_gene: TRBV28; abundance: NA; d_gene: TRBD2; CDR3aa: CASLAALTGELFF; CDR3nt: TGTGCCAGCCTAGCGGCCCTCACCGGGGAGCTGTTTTTT
j_gene: TRBJ2-5; v_gene: TRBV2; abundance: NA; d_gene: NA; CDR3aa: CASSLLKRPQETQYF; CDR3nt: TGTGCCAGCAGTCTCCTTAAGCGCCCGCAAGAGACCCAGTACTTC
j_gene: TRBJ1-5; v_gene: TRBV19; abundance: NA; d_gene: NA; CDR3aa: CASSTFDRLRPQHF; CDR3nt: TGTGCCAGTAGTACTTTCGACAGGCTCCGGCCCCAGCATTTT
j_gene: TRBJ1-1; v_gene: TRBV6-5; abundance: NA; d_gene: NA; CDR3aa: CASRMTAGTEAFF; CDR3nt: TGTGCCAGCAGGATGACAGCAGGCACTGAAGCTTTCTTT